A selection of T cell receptor beta chains follows, all from one sample in a study of CD8 T cells in ankylosing spondylitis. MiXCR, applied by TCRdb to the 5' RACE reads, yields one record per CDR3 protein. The table records under 200,000 distinct CDR3 sequences, roughly 13% of them present only once. What was sequenced was blood, either unsorted or a sorted T cell fraction (not recorded which). The receptors were gathered from a female donor with ankylosing spondylitis or in good health (not recorded which). Both conserved end residues are part of each CDR3. The order of the fields is V gene, J gene, CDR3 protein.

>TRBV7-2|TRBJ1-1
CASSLGTGTAFF
>TRBV5-1|TRBJ1-1
CASSSTDRGYRNTEAFF
>TRBV5-1|TRBJ2-3
CASSLPRERADTDTQYF
>TRBV30|TRBJ2-5
CASNGVGGETQYF
>TRBV11-2|TRBJ2-3
CASSWGRLAGTDTQYF
>TRBV7-2|TRBJ2-7
CASSRLSTGVDEQYF
>TRBV5-1|TRBJ1-5
CASSLLSGDQPQHF
>TRBV7-9|TRBJ2-7
CASSLVLGYEQYF
>TRBV29-1|TRBJ2-1
CSVEDWPDYNEQFF
>TRBV7-8|TRBJ1-1
CASSFFRGGTEAFF
>TRBV24-1|TRBJ2-6
CATSDPAASGANVLTF
>TRBV6-5|TRBJ2-6
CASTFYGANVLTF
>TRBV19|TRBJ1-4
CATGTGAATNEKLFF
>TRBV12-3/TRBV12-4|TRBJ2-7
CASSDPVLGEQYF
>TRBV28|TRBJ1-1
CASSPRDRGNTEAFF
>TRBV7-2|TRBJ2-7
CASSSAASSYEQYF
>TRBV29-1|TRBJ1-1
CSVQGSGAFF
>TRBV5-1|TRBJ2-1
CASSSGTSGIRQFF
>TRBV12-3/TRBV12-4|TRBJ2-4
CASCYPVQQRPLAKNIQYF
>TRBV7-2|TRBJ1-1
CASSPKQTGNTEAFF
>TRBV5-1|TRBJ1-1
CASSLAANRGTEAFF
>TRBV5-6|TRBJ2-1
CASSFLGGIQGSSYNEQFF
>TRBV5-1|TRBJ1-1
CATRGDHAEAFF
>TRBV2|TRBJ1-1
CASSETGQTNTEAFF
>TRBV4-3|TRBJ2-2
CASSQVYNTGELFF
>TRBV29-1|TRBJ1-2
CSVGKGNGYTF
>TRBV10-3|TRBJ2-3
CAISESWTATDTQYF
>TRBV5-1|TRBJ1-1
CASSDEGNTEAFF
>TRBV6-1|TRBJ2-1
CASSRSIALNEQFF
>TRBV11-2|TRBJ2-3
CASSLRATVDTQYF
>TRBV4-2|TRBJ1-6
CASSQDGTVNSPLHF
>TRBV6-2/TRBV6-3|TRBJ2-1
CASRPTSGYSYNEQFF
>TRBV5-1|TRBJ2-5
CASSSKQGFEETQYF
>TRBV7-2|TRBJ1-2
CASSLDGIYGYTF
>TRBV3-1|TRBJ2-7
CASSHRYDEQYF
>TRBV12-3/TRBV12-4|TRBJ2-7
CASSLAGPTYEQYF
>TRBV12-3/TRBV12-4|TRBJ2-2
CASTPSGAPNTGELFF
>TRBV6-1|TRBJ2-1
CASSTRNPYNEQFF
>TRBV5-1|TRBJ2-1
CASRLLAILGNEQFF
>TRBV27|TRBJ1-1
CAAWGTGEMPFF
>TRBV19|TRBJ1-1
CATKKGHSNTEAFF